What follows are 3 T cell receptor beta chains derived from one specimen sequenced in a study of blood T cell repertoires in COVID-19. Clones were read by immunoSEQ multiplex PCR, and TCRdb kept only the in-frame ones, dropping some. The sample lists about 410,000 clones, over 75% occurring once. Material: peripheral blood. The receptors shown here come from a woman aged 40 to 50 with COVID-19, enrolled during active disease.

The chain has TRBV4-2 and TRBJ2-7; D remains unclear. The germline CDR1 and CDR2 sequences are LGHNA and YNFKEQ. The CDR3 consists of 15 residues. V lost 0 bases, J lost 3 bases, and 12 bases lay in between. This CDR3 reads CASSQDLSLFYEQYF. The CDR3 nucleotides read TGTGCCAGCAGCCAAGATTTATCCCTTTTCTACGAGCAGTACTTC.

The chain carries TRBV6-6 and TRBJ2-2; 8 bases map to TRBD1. J was trimmed by 1 base and V by 4 bases; bases with no gene match: 2. Germline V gene data show CDR1 as MNHNY and CDR2 as SVGAGI (reference sequence). This CDR3 comprises 15 residues. The CDR3 region has the DNA TGTGCCAGCAGTTCGACAGGGGAGAACACCGGGGAGCTGTTTTTT. As protein: CASSSTGENTGELFF.

V gene TRBV19 combines with J gene TRBJ2-3; 7 nucleotides align to TRBD1. CDR1 is LNHDA, CDR2 SQIVND, per germline (reference sequence). This CDR3 is 16 amino acids long. V lost 4 bases and J lost 2; bases outside the gene matches: 9. The CDR3 DNA sequence: TGTGCCAGTAGTACAATTGCCGGGACAGACACAGATACGCAGTATTTT. It encodes CASSTIAGTDTDTQYF.